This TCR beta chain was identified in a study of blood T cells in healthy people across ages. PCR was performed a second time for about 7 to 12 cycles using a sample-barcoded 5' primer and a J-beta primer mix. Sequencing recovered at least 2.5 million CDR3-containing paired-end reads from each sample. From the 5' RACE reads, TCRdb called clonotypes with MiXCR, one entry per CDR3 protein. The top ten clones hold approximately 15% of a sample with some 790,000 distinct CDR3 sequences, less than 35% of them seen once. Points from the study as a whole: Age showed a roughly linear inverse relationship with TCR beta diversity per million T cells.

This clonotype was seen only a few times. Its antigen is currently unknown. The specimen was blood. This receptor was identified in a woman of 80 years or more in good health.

The CDR3 DNA is TGCAGTGCTAGGGTAGGAGGTTTCGACAATCAGCCCCAGCATTTT. Encoded protein: CSARVGGFDNQPQHF. The chain recombines TRBV20-1 with TRBJ1-5; D ambiguous. CDR3 size: 15 residues. The V gene's germline CDR1 is DFQATT and CDR2 SNEGSKA (reference sequence). V lost 3 bases and J 3 bases, leaving 15 bases between the germline ends.